These 25 T cell receptor beta chains came from one sample sequenced in a study of T cells in Graves' hyperthyroidism and ophthalmopathy. The source material, RNA transcripts, was used to amplify TCR beta CDR3 regions. The HTBI set primed first-round TCR CDR3 RT-PCR. TCRdb reprocessed the multiplex PCR reads with MiXCR, giving one entry per CDR3 protein. Of around 690,000 distinct CDR3 sequences in the sample, about a fifth were seen once. What was sequenced was blood. These receptors were taken from a man under 40 with Graves' ophthalmopathy.

J is TRBJ1-1 and V is TRBV15; 8 bases are shared with TRBD1. After removal of 1 base from V and 3 bases from J, the junction contained 7 bases not matched to a gene. Germline assignment: CDR1 LNHNV and CDR2 YYDKDF (reference sequence). The CDR3 is 16 residues long. The CDR3 region is CATSRGRTGTYTEAFF. CDR3 nucleotides: TGTGCCACCAGCAGAGGAAGGACAGGGACCTACACTGAAGCTTTCTTT.

The V and J genes are TRBV12-3 or TRBV12-4 and TRBJ1-2; 8 positions match TRBD1. The CDR3 has 15 amino acids. J was trimmed by 0 bases and V by 10 bases; bases with no gene match: 10. The CDR3 loop reads CATVRGPQANYGYTF. CDR3 nucleotide sequence: TGTGCCACCGTCAGGGGGCCGCAAGCTAACTATGGCTACACCTTC.

The chain carries TRBV7-9 and TRBJ2-1, with a tentative D call TRBD2 (6 bases). Germline-derived CDR1 and CDR2 are SEHNR and FQNEAQ (reference sequence). The CDR3 is made up of 14 amino acids. V lost 5 bases to trimming and J lost 7 bases, with 15 bases between them. CDR3 DNA: TGTGCCAGCAGCGTCCATTCCGGGACTAATGAGCAGTTCTTC. Its protein is CASSVHSGTNEQFF.

This clonotype appeared many times. The chain couples TRBV11-2 to TRBJ1-2, with a weak D call TRBD1 (5 bases). Trimming took 1 base from V and 2 from J, leaving 11 bases between them. Looked up from germline, CDR1 is SGHAT and CDR2 is FQNNGV. The CDR3 is 15 amino acids. CDR3 DNA: TGTGCCAGCAGCTTAGCGGGGACGGGAAACTATGGCTACACCTTC. It codes for CASSLAGTGNYGYTF.

The chain employs TRBV4-1 and TRBJ1-2; 8 positions match TRBD1. Germline V lookup: CDR1 MGHRA, CDR2 YSYEKL. V gave up 0 bases and J gave up 4 bases; unmatched junction bases: 4. CDR3 length equals 15 residues. The CDR3 coding sequence is TGCGCCAGCAGCCAAGAACAGGGGGGCTTCTATGGCTACACCTTC. It yields the protein CASSQEQGGFYGYTF.

Only a few counts were recorded for this clonotype. The chain links TRBV5-1 to TRBJ1-1; maybe TRBD1 (6 bases). The V end was cut by 0 bases, the J end by 6 bases, with 9 bases between. CDR3 length: 13 amino acids. The germline V gene encodes CDR1 SGHRS and CDR2 YFSETQ. The CDR3: CASSLVPGAEAFF. CDR3 nucleotides: TGCGCCAGCAGCTTGGTACCAGGGGCTGAAGCTTTCTTT.

J is TRBJ1-3 and V is TRBV19; D not resolved. Germline V CDR1 and CDR2: LNHDA, SQIVND (reference sequence). V was clipped by 7 bases and J by 8 bases, with 18 bases between them. This CDR3 has 14 amino acids. The CDR3 bases are TGTGCCAGTACCAGCCCTTCGGCGGCGTACACCATATATTTT. Translated, it gives CASTSPSAAYTIYF.

The genes are TRBV19 and TRBJ2-7; 7 positions agree with TRBD1. The CDR3 is 16 residues long. Germline V CDR1 and CDR2: LNHDA, SQIVND (reference sequence). Germline trimming cut 6 bases from V and 1 base from J; bases unmatched to any gene: 12. CDR3 sequence: CASSHFRDRDSYEQYF. CDR3 DNA: TGTGCCAGTAGCCACTTCCGGGACAGAGATTCCTACGAGCAGTACTTC.

The table lists this clonotype with many counts. The rearrangement links TRBV12-3 or TRBV12-4 to TRBJ1-1; no clear D. The CDR3 has 15 amino acids. V gave up 3 bases and J gave up 4 bases, with 15 bases separating them. This CDR3 is CASSLKVRGVTEAFF. DNA for the CDR3: TGTGCCAGCAGTTTGAAAGTTCGTGGGGTCACTGAAGCTTTCTTT.

The table lists this clonotype with a few counts. This chain connects TRBV29-1 to TRBJ1-1, with D perhaps matching TRBD1 (5 bases). Trimming pared 2 bases from V and 0 bases from J, leaving 13 bases between. Germline assignment: CDR1 SQVTM and CDR2 ANQGSEA. The CDR3 spans 15 residues. The CDR3, as DNA: TGCAGCGTTGAACGAGGAGGGGAGATGAACACTGAAGCTTTCTTT. Translated, it gives CSVERGGEMNTEAFF.

This clonotype was counted between two and nine times. CDR3: CASSFTAGDNEQFF. The CDR3 DNA follows: TGTGCCAGCAGTTTTACAGCGGGAGACAATGAGCAGTTCTTC. V and J are TRBV28 and TRBJ2-1, with 8 positions matching TRBD2. V gave up 3 bases and J gave up 5 bases; unmatched junction bases: 3. CDR1 is MDHEN, CDR2 SYDVKM, per germline. The CDR3 runs 14 residues.

The sample holds a few counts of this clonotype. This chain uses TRBV3-1 with TRBJ2-3, with TRBD2 matching over 13 bases. The CDR3 loop spans 16 amino acids. With 4 bases clipped from V and 5 bases from J, the junction kept 6 bases outside the gene matches. CDR1 is LGHDT and CDR2 is YNNKEL in the germline V gene (reference sequence). DNA of the CDR3: TGTGCCAGCAGCCCGGGACTAGCGGGATTGATAGATACGCAGTATTTT. Protein sequence: CASSPGLAGLIDTQYF.

This sequence joins TRBV7-2 and TRBJ1-6; TRBD1 might be the D (5 bases). Germline V gene sequence: CDR1 SGHTA, CDR2 FQGNSA. V gave up 5 bases and J gave up 6 bases, with 11 bases separating them. This CDR3 spans 14 amino acids. The CDR3 sequence: CASSARQINSPLHF. CDR3 coding DNA: TGTGCCAGCAGCGCCCGACAGATTAATTCACCCCTCCACTTT.

The chain combines TRBV19 with TRBJ1-1; D call uncertain. This CDR3 contains 15 residues. Per the germline V gene, CDR1 is LNHDA and CDR2 is SQIVND (reference sequence). V was pared by 4 bases and J by 0 bases, with 12 bases between. CDR3 protein: CASSTLPGLNTEAFF. In DNA form, the CDR3 reads TGTGCCAGTAGTACCCTGCCAGGACTGAACACTGAAGCTTTCTTT. The full variable domain, completed using reference TRBV19 and TRBJ1-1, is DGGITQSPKYLFRKEGQNVTLSCEQNLNHDAMYWYRQDPGQGLRLIYYSQIVNDFQKGDIAEGYSVSREKKESFPLTVTSAQKNPTAFYLCASSTLPGLNTEAFFGQGTRLTVV.

This clonotype was seen repeatedly, ten times or more. The rearrangement uses TRBV12-3 or TRBV12-4 and TRBJ2-1; TRBD2 matches 8 bases. The ends lost 5 bases at V and 6 bases at J; junction bases unmatched: 9. CDR3 length: 15 amino acids. This CDR3 is CASSVLSGTGNEQFF. The CDR3, as DNA: TGTGCCAGCAGTGTACTTAGCGGGACGGGCAATGAGCAGTTCTTC.

This chain joins TRBV19 and TRBJ1-1, with D possibly TRBD1 on 6 matching bases. The CDR3 consists of 13 residues. V was trimmed by 6 bases and J by 6 bases, leaving 14 bases between them. The germline V gene has CDR1 LNHDA and CDR2 SQIVND (reference sequence). The CDR3 sequence: CASRNRVRAEAFF. The CDR3 bases are TGTGCCAGTAGAAACAGGGTTCGGGCTGAAGCTTTCTTT.

This clonotype was detected a few times. The V gene is TRBV18, the J gene TRBJ2-1; 15 bases match TRBD2. V lost 2 bases and J lost 6; bases outside the gene matches: 8. The length of the CDR3 is 18 residues. Germline CDR1 reads KGHSH; CDR2 reads LQKENI. The CDR3, as DNA: TGTGCCAGCTCACCAGATGGACTAGCGGGAGGGCCCCTCAATGAGCAGTTCTTC. Protein sequence: CASSPDGLAGGPLNEQFF. Combining the CDR3 with reference TRBV18 and TRBJ2-1 gives the whole variable domain NAGVMQNPRHLVRRRGQEARLRCSPMKGHSHVYWYRQLPEEGLKFMVYLQKENIIDESGMPKERFSAEFPKEGPSILRIQQVVRGDSAAYFCASSPDGLAGGPLNEQFFGPGTRLTVL.

Ten or more counts support this clonotype. This sequence joins TRBV5-1 and TRBJ1-1, with no clear D. CDR1 and CDR2 from the germline V gene are SGHRS and YFSETQ. CDR3 length: 14 amino acids. V was shortened by 0 bases and J by 1 base, with 7 bases between the two germline ends. The CDR3 DNA reads as TGCGCCAGCAGCTTGGTCCGAGCGAACACTGAAGCTTTCTTT. It translates to CASSLVRANTEAFF.

Many counts were recorded for this clonotype. The chain links TRBV6-5 to TRBJ2-1, with D tentatively TRBD1 (5 bases). V lost 0 bases and J 8 bases, leaving 17 bases between the germline ends. The length of the CDR3 is 16 residues. Per germline, CDR1 MNHEY and CDR2 SVGAGI. The CDR3 region is CASSYSNENRRHEQFF. CDR3 nucleotide sequence: TGTGCCAGCAGTTACTCGAACGAGAACAGGCGTCATGAGCAGTTCTTC.

This clonotype came up once. The chain employs TRBV24-1 and TRBJ2-2, with no clear D. V was cut by 12 bases and J by 4 bases, with 14 bases left in between. Germline V lookup: CDR1 KGHDR, CDR2 SFDVKD. This CDR3 has 13 amino acids. This CDR3 is CASNDRATGELFF. CDR3 bases: TGTGCCTCCAACGACCGCGCCACCGGGGAGCTGTTTTTT.

This clonotype has a handful of counts. The genes are TRBV20-1 and TRBJ2-1; TRBD2 aligns across 12 bases. The germline V gene encodes CDR1 DFQATT and CDR2 SNEGSKA (reference sequence). The CDR3 extends over 17 amino acids. J lost 3 bases, V lost 5 bases, and 11 bases had no gene match. CDR3 coding DNA: TGCAGTGCTGCCCGGGAGACTAGCGGGAGTATCTACAATGAGCAGTTCTTC. This encodes CSAARETSGSIYNEQFF.

The chain is built from TRBV20-1 and TRBJ2-3; TRBD2 might be the D (5 bases). In germline, CDR1 is DFQATT, CDR2 SNEGSKA (reference sequence). CDR3 length equals 14 residues. V lost 2 bases to trimming and J lost 0 bases, with 9 bases between them. CDR3 sequence (DNA): TGCAGTGCTAGAAGGAGGACTAGCACAGATACGCAGTATTTT. As protein: CSARRRTSTDTQYF.

This chain links TRBV24-1 with TRBJ2-1; 14 nucleotides match TRBD2. There are 16 residues in the CDR3. Trimming at V came to 4 bases and at J to 9 bases, leaving 7 bases not matched to a gene. Germline loops: CDR1 KGHDR, CDR2 SFDVKD. The CDR3 region has the DNA TGTGCCACCAGTGAGCCGACTAGCGGGAGGGCAGGTGAGCAGTTCTTC. Its translation is CATSEPTSGRAGEQFF.

The table lists this clonotype with many counts. V gene TRBV20-1 combines with J gene TRBJ2-1; D gene ambiguous. This CDR3 region has 10 residues. Deletions cut 3 bases from V and 7 bases from J, with 4 bases between. From germline, CDR1 is DFQATT and CDR2 SNEGSKA (reference sequence). CDR3 sequence: CSASLNEQFF. The DNA for the CDR3 is TGCAGTGCTAGTCTGAATGAGCAGTTCTTC.

This clonotype came up many times. The gene calls are TRBV3-1 and TRBJ2-3, with 9 bases identical to TRBD2. Unmatched junction bases numbered 6, after V lost 4 bases and J lost 4 bases. There are 15 residues in the CDR3. CDR1 and CDR2 (germline): LGHDT, YNNKEL (reference sequence). CDR3 DNA: TGTGCCAGCAGCCCGGAGTTAGCGGGAGCAGATACGCAGTATTTT. Its protein product is CASSPELAGADTQYF.